This T cell receptor (beta chain) derives from a study of blood T cell repertoires in COVID-19. Study summary: Donors in the United States, Italy and Spain gave samples during acute or convalescent COVID-19. T cells, B-cell-depleted T cells, or PBMCs provided the cDNA or gDNA that served as material.

The CDR3 covers 16 residues. Assay: immunoSEQ multiplex PCR; the TCRdb copy retains only in-frame clones and omits some. The table has over 250,000 clones, 89% seen once; the top ten hold 1.9%. The source is an older woman who had recovered from COVID-19. The gene calls are TRBV12-2 and TRBJ2-5; TRBD1 is taken as the D call from the table, unchecked against the DNA. TRBV12-2 is deemed a pseudogene. The source material was PBMCs or T cells enriched from blood (not recorded which). The CDR3 nucleotides read TGTGCAAGTCGCTCCAGGGGTTTAGGATTCGCGGAGACCCAGTACTTC. The encoded protein is CASRSRGLGFAETQYF.